One sample yielded the 3 T cell receptor beta chains listed below, sequenced in a study of regulatory T cells in long-lasting Graves disease. The time point is: persistent/refractory GD, antithyroid drugs over 5 years with positive TRAb. Scientists built the TCR library using RNA that was extracted from PBMCs. In building TCR beta libraries, iRepertoire HTBI primers were used together with Arm-PCR of CDR3 regions. TCRdb redid the calling of the multiplex PCR reads with MiXCR, one entry per CDR3 protein. The profile shows 650,000 to 850,000 distinct CDR3 sequences, around 30% of them singletons. Source: peripheral blood mononuclear cells (PBMCs), taken when the disease was refractory, from a patient treated with antithyroid drugs. The receptors were sampled from a female donor with Graves disease.

This clonotype appeared a few times. The J gene is TRBJ2-7, the V gene TRBV5-1; D unresolved. The V gene lost 4 bases and the J gene lost 5 bases, with 19 bases spanning the gap. CDR3 length equals 15 residues. Germline CDR1 and CDR2: SGHRS and YFSETQ. For the CDR3, the DNA is TGCGCCAGCAGCCCGCCTCGGGCGGTCCGGGACGAGCAGTACTTC. Translating it yields CASSPPRAVRDEQYF.

This clonotype has at least ten counts. The chain carries TRBV6-9 and TRBJ1-2; weak D call: TRBD1 (6 bases). V lost 3 bases, J lost 0 bases, and 11 bases lay in between. CDR3 length: 15 residues. Germline CDR1 is MNHGY and CDR2 is SVAAGI. The CDR3 is CASSYRGAPNYGYTF. CDR3 coding DNA: TGTGCCAGCAGTTACCGGGGGGCGCCTAACTATGGCTACACCTTC.

This clonotype was counted a single time. The chain employs TRBV19 and TRBJ2-4; 7 nucleotides match TRBD1. The CDR3 spans 12 residues. The V gene's germline CDR1 is LNHDA and CDR2 SQIVND (reference sequence). The J segment lost 7 bases and the V segment lost 5 bases, leaving 2 bases of the junction unmatched. CDR3 amino acids: CASSQGVNIQYF. The CDR3 region has the DNA TGTGCCAGTAGTCAGGGGGTGAACATTCAGTACTTC.